This TCR beta chain was sequenced during a study of blood T cell repertoires in COVID-19. Overall study: Acute and convalescent COVID-19 samples came from the United States, Italy and Spain. Sources were T cells, B-cell-depleted T cells, or PBMCs; the material itself was cDNA or gDNA.

The CDR3 is 16 amino acids. J gave up 3 bases and V 2 bases, and 2 bases lay outside the gene matches. Germline CDR1 is MDHEN and CDR2 is SYDVKM. Study members were between 18 and 89 years old and lived in about two dozen US regions. Methods used by the authors: Reference gene primers were amplified, and this amplification served to estimate nucleated cell counts. Repertoires were generated with immunoSEQ multiplex PCR, while TCRdb's copy carries only in-frame clones and drops some. V and J calls and clone size come straight from that table; D and trimming were deduced from the DNA. The sample holds about 46,000 clones, around 83% seen once.

The chain recombines TRBV28 with TRBJ2-5, with 14 bases fitting TRBD2. The TCR originated in a woman in her 50s who had recovered from COVID-19. Sequences were obtained from PBMCs or T cells enriched from blood (not recorded which). The CDR3 sequence: CASSLGTSGREETQYF. CDR3 bases: TGTGCCAGCAGTTTAGGGACTAGCGGGAGAGAAGAGACCCAGTACTTC.